This T cell receptor (beta chain) is drawn from a study of T cells in Graves' hyperthyroidism and ophthalmopathy. Overall study results and limits: Ophthalmopathy was distinguished from stable hyperthyroidism by 13 V-J signatures. Among clonotypes expanded in thyroid above 0.001, most were also found in blood.

From RNA transcripts, TCR beta CDR3 regions were amplified. The HTBI primer set was used in a first-round RT-PCR of the TCR CDR3. TCRdb processed the multiplex PCR reads anew with MiXCR; each CDR3 protein has one entry. The sample consists of 450,000 to 700,000 distinct CDR3 sequences, around 45% of them appearing once. The CDR3 contains 15 residues. The V gene's germline CDR1 is LGHDT and CDR2 YNNKEL (reference sequence). V lost 4 bases and J lost 2; bases outside the gene matches: 6. Stable hyperthyroidism: no ophthalmopathy progression over 18 months of follow-up. Newly diagnosed hyperthyroidism patients aged 18 to 65 years had disease lasting under 2 months. On this clonotype itself: Its antigen remains unidentified.

The chain joins TRBV3-1 to TRBJ1-1; 8 nucleotides line up with TRBD1. The receptor was isolated from a woman younger than 30 with Graves' hyperthyroidism. Sequencing input: peripheral blood or thyroid tissue (not recorded which). This CDR3 is CASSLMGQVNTEAFF. The CDR3 region has the DNA TGTGCCAGCAGCCTAATGGGACAGGTAAACACTGAAGCTTTCTTT.